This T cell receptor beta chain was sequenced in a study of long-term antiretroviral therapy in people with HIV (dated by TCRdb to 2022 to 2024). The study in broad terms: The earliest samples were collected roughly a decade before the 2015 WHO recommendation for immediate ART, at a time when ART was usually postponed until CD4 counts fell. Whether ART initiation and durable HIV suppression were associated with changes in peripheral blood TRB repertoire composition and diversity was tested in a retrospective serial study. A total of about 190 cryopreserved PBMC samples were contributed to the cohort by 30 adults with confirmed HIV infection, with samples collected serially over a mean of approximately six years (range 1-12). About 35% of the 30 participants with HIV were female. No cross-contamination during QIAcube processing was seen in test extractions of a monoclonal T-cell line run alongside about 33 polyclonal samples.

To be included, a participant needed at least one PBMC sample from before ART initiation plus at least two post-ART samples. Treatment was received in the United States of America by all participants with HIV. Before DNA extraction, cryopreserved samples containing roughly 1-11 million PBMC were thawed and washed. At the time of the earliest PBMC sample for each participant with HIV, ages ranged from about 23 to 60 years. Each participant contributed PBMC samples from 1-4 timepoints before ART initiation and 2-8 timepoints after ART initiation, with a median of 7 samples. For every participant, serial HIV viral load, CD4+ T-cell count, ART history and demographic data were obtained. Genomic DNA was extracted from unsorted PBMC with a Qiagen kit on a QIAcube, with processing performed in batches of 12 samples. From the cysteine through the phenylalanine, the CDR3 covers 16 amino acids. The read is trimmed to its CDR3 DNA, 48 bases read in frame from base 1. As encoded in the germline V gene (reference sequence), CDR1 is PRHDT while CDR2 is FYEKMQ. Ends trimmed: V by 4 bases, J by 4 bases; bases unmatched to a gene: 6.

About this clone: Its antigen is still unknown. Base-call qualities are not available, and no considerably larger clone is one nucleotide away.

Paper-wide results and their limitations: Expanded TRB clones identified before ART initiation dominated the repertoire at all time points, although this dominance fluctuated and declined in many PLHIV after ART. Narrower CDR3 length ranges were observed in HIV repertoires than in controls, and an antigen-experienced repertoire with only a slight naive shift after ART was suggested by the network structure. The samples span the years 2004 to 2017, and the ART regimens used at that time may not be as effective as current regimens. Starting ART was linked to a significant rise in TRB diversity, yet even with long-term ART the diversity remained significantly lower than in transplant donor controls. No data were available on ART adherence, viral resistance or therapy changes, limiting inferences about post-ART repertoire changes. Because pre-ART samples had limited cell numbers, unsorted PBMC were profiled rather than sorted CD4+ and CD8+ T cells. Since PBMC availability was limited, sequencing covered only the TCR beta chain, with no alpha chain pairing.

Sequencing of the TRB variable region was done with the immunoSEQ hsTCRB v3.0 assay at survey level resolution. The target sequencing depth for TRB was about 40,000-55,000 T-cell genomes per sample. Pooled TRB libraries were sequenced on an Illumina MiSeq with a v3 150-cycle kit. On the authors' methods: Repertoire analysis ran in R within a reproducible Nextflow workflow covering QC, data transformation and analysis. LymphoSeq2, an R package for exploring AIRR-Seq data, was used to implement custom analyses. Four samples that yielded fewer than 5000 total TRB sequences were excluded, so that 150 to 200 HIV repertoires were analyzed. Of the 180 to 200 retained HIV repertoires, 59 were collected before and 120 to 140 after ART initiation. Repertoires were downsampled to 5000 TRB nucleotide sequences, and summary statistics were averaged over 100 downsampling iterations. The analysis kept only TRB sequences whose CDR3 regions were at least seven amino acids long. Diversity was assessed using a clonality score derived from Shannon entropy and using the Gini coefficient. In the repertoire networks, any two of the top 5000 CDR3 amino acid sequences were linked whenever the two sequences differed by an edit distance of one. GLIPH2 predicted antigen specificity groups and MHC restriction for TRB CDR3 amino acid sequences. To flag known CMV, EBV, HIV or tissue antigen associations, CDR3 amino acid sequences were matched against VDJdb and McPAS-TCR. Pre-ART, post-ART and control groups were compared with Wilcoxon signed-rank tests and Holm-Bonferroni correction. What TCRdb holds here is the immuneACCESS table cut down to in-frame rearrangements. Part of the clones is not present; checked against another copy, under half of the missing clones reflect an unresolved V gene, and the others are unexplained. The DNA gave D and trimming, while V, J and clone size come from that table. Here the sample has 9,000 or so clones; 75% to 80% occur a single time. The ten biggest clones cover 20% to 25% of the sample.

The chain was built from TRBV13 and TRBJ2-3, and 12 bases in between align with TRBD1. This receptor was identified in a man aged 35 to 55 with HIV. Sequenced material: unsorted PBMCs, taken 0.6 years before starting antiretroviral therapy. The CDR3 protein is CASSWGQGALADTQYF. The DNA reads TGTGCCAGCAGCTGGGGACAGGGGGCGCTGGCAGATACGCAGTATTTT.